The clone carrying this T cell receptor (beta chain) was detected only a few times. The assay was immunoSEQ multiplex PCR, and TCRdb's table has in-frame clones only and misses some. The repertoire holds about 320,000 clones, approximately 90% seen once, with 1.6% in the top ten. The sample is drawn from a study of blood T cell repertoires in COVID-19. Study background: Sources were T cells, B-cell-depleted T cells, or PBMCs; the material itself was cDNA or gDNA.

Sequencing used peripheral blood. The clonotype originates from a woman in her twenties or thirties with COVID-19, enrolled during active disease.

Here the CDR3 DNA reads TGTGCCAGCAGCACGCGGGACTATGGCGAGCAGTACGTC. Encoded protein: CASSTRDYGEQYV. The chain uses TRBV11-2 and TRBJ2-7; 7 bases map to TRBD2. V trimming: 5 bases; J trimming: 6 bases; junction bases outside the gene matches: 7. The CDR3 has 13 amino acids. Germline loops: CDR1 SGHAT, CDR2 FQNNGV.